This T cell receptor (beta chain) was sequenced in a study of blood T cell repertoires in COVID-19. Trimming stripped 1 base from V and 8 bases from J, with 15 bases between. The CDR3 loop spans 16 amino acids. The germline gives CDR1 LGHDT, CDR2 YNNKEL (reference sequence). Assay used: immunoSEQ multiplex PCR; TCRdb lists only in-frame clones, some missing. The sample carries around 320,000 clones, roughly 90% recorded once. The V call is TRBV3-1 (or the pseudogene TRBV3-2), the J call TRBJ1-6, with D hard to call. The sample comprised peripheral blood. This clonotype was sampled from a man between 18 and 35 years old with active or convalescent COVID-19. The CDR3 sequence: CASSQVAEPWDSPLHF. The DNA of the CDR3 is TGTGCCAGCAGCCAAGTAGCCGAACCCTGGGATTCACCCCTCCACTTT.